This entry lists 11 T cell receptor beta chains sequenced from one sample in a study of control samples from healthy donors and cancer patients. The method was immunoSEQ multiplex PCR; TCRdb's version includes in-frame clones alone and lacks a portion of them. Among about 150,000 clones listed, more than 85% were seen once. The sample was blood. The receptors were sampled from a woman aged 40 to 50 in good health.

The J gene is TRBJ2-2, the V gene TRBV12-3 or TRBV12-4; D is unresolved. Trimming pared 6 bases from V and 3 bases from J, leaving 8 bases between. CDR3 length equals 13 residues. The CDR3 protein is CASSTQDTGELFF. DNA of the CDR3: TGTGCCAGCAGCACCCAGGACACCGGGGAGCTGTTTTTT.

This sequence joins TRBV6-1 and TRBJ2-3, with 8 bases fitting TRBD1. V dropped 3 bases and J dropped 4; count of bases not matched to a gene: 6. The CDR3 runs to 15 residues. The V gene's germline CDR1 is MNHNS and CDR2 SASEGT. CDR3 nucleotide sequence: TGTGCCAGCAGTGAGGGGGACAGGCGTGCAGATACGCAGTATTTT. It is translated as CASSEGDRRADTQYF.

The chain is built from TRBV27 and TRBJ1-4; D might be TRBD1 (6 bases). The V and J ends lost 5 bases and 5 bases respectively, with 9 bases between them. This CDR3 is 13 amino acids long. Germline V CDR1 and CDR2: MNHEY, SMNVEV (reference sequence). In DNA, the CDR3 is TGTGCCAGCAGTATAGGACAGAATGAAAAACTGTTTTTT. Translated: CASSIGQNEKLFF.

The chain couples TRBV5-8 to TRBJ2-7; 8 bases align to TRBD2. Trimming removed 9 bases from V and 7 bases from J; junction bases left unmatched: 9. The CDR3 contains 12 residues. Germline CDR1 reads SGHTS; CDR2 reads YDEGEE. CDR3 coding DNA: TGTGCCATCCGGGGGGGGGCGGAGGAGCAGTACTTC. Protein product: CAIRGGAEEQYF.

The V gene is TRBV2, the J gene TRBJ1-2, with D possibly TRBD1 on 5 matching bases. The CDR3 is made up of 14 amino acids. The V and J ends lost 7 bases and 2 bases respectively, with 14 bases between them. Per the germline V gene, CDR1 is SNHLY and CDR2 is FYNNEI. The CDR3 DNA reads TGTGCCAGCAACGAGGGAGCAGGGAACTATGGCTACACCTTC. Protein product: CASNEGAGNYGYTF.

This clone was detected only once. This chain joins TRBV6-5 and TRBJ2-7, with a weak D call TRBD2 (6 bases). The CDR3 sequence is 14 residues long. In germline, CDR1 is MNHEY, CDR2 SVGAGI. Trimming shortened V by 0 bases and J by 3 bases, and 9 bases separated the two germline ends. DNA for the CDR3: TGTGCCAGCAGTTACTCGATGCGGGGCTACGAGCAGTACTTC. It yields the protein CASSYSMRGYEQYF.

This clone has only one observation. The chain combines TRBV5-1 with TRBJ2-2; 11 bases are shared with TRBD2. The V and J ends lost 3 bases and 6 bases, in that order; junction bases with no gene match: 1. The germline V gene encodes CDR1 SGHRS and CDR2 YFSETQ. The CDR3 is 14 residues long. The CDR3 reads CASSYSGGAGELFF. CDR3 sequence (DNA): TGCGCCAGCAGCTATAGCGGGGGGGCCGGGGAGCTGTTTTTT.

The CDR3 sequence: CASSPIPTGELFF. CDR3 in DNA: TGCGCCAGCAGCCCCATCCCCACCGGGGAGCTGTTTTTT. The chain carries TRBV5-1 and TRBJ2-2; D not certain. CDR1 and CDR2 (germline): SGHRS, YFSETQ. Trimming pared 4 bases from V and 4 bases from J, leaving 8 bases between. The CDR3 covers 13 residues.

This sequence joins TRBV19 and TRBJ2-7; TRBD2 agrees at 8 bases. The length of the CDR3 is 15 residues. Trimming took 4 bases from V and 4 from J; bases not matched to a gene: 9. Germline values: CDR1 LNHDA, CDR2 SQIVND (reference sequence). DNA of the CDR3: TGTGCCAGTAGTAAAGGAGGGACTAGGTGGTACGAGCAGTACTTC. Residues: CASSKGGTRWYEQYF.

The genes are TRBV5-1 and TRBJ2-3; 8 nucleotides line up with TRBD1. The CDR3 is 16 residues long. Germline V gene data show CDR1 as SGHRS and CDR2 as YFSETQ. The trim removed 4 bases at V and 2 bases at J, leaving 9 bases unmatched. The CDR3 sequence is CASSPQGQGATDTQYF. The CDR3 DNA is TGCGCCAGCAGCCCTCAGGGGCAGGGGGCCACAGATACGCAGTATTTT.

The V and J genes are TRBV6-5 and TRBJ2-6, with 7 bases identical to TRBD1. The CDR3 runs to 14 residues. Germline CDR1 reads MNHEY; CDR2 reads SVGAGI. V gave up 7 bases and J gave up 2 bases; unmatched junction bases: 2. The CDR3 sequence is CASNTGAGANVLTF. The DNA for the CDR3 is TGTGCCAGCAATACAGGGGCTGGGGCCAACGTCCTGACTTTC.